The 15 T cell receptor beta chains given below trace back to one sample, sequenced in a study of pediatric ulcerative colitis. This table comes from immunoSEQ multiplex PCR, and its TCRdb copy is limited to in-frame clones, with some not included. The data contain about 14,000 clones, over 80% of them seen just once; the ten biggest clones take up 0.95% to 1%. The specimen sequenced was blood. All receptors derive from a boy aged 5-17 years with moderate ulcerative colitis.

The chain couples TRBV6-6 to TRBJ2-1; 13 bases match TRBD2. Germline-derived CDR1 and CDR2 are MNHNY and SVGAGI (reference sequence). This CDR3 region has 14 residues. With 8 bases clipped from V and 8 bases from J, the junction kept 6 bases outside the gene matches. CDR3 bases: TGTGCCAGCTCGGGACTAGCGGGGAGGGATGAGCAGTTCTTC. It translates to CASSGLAGRDEQFF.

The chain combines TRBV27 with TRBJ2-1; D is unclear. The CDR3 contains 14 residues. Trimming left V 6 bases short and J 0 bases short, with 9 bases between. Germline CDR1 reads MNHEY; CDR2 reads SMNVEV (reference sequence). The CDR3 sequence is CASRPETSYNEQFF. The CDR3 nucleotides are TGTGCCAGCAGGCCCGAGACCTCCTACAATGAGCAGTTCTTC.

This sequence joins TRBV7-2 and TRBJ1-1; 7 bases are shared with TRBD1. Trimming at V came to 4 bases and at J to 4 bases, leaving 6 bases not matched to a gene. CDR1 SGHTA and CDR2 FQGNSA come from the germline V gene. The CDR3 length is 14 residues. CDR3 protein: CASSSDRVGTEAFF. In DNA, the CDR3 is TGTGCCAGCAGCTCCGACAGGGTAGGCACTGAAGCTTTCTTT.

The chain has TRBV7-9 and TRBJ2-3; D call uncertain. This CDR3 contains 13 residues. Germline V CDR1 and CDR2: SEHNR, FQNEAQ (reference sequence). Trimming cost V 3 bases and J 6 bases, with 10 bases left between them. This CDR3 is CASSFGDSDTQYF. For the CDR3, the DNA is TGTGCCAGCAGCTTTGGCGATTCGGATACGCAGTATTTT.

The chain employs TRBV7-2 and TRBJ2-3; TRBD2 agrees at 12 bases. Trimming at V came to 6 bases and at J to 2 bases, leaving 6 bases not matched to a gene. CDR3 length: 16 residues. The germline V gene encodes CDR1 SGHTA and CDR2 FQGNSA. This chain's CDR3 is CASRPGTSGLTDTQYF. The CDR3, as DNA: TGTGCCAGCAGACCCGGGACTAGCGGGCTCACAGATACGCAGTATTTT. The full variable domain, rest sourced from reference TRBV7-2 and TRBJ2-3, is GAGVSQSPSNKVTEKGKDVELRCDPISGHTALYWYRQSLGQGLEFLIYFQGNSAPDKSGLPSDRFSAERTGGSVSTLTIQRTQQEDSAVYLCASRPGTSGLTDTQYFGPGTRLTVL.

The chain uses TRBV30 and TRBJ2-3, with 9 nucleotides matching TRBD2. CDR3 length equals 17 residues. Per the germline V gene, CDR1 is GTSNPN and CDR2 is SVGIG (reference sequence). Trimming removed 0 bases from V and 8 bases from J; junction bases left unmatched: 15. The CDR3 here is CAWSVGGTAGGTGTQYF. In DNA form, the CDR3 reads TGTGCCTGGAGTGTAGGCGGGACAGCGGGGGGAACTGGTACGCAGTATTTT.

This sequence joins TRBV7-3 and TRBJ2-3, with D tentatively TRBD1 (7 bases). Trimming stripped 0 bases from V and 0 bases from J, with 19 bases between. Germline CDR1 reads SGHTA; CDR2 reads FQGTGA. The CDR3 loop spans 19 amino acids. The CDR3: CASSLTPSAGTESTDTQYF. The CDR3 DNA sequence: TGTGCCAGCAGCTTAACTCCCTCCGCGGGGACAGAGAGCACAGATACGCAGTATTTT.

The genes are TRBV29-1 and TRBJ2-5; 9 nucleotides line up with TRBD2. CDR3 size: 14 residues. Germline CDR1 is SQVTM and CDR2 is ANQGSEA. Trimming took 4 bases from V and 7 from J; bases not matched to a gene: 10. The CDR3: CSVVVSSGDGTQYF. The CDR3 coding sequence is TGCAGCGTTGTGGTGTCTAGCGGGGACGGGACCCAGTACTTC.

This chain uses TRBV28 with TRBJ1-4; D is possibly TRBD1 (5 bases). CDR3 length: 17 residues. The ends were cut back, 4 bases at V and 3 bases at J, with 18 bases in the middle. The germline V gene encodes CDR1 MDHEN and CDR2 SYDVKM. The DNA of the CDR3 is TGTGCCAGCAGTTCTACGGGACCCCTTGAGGCTAATGAAAAACTGTTTTTT. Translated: CASSSTGPLEANEKLFF.

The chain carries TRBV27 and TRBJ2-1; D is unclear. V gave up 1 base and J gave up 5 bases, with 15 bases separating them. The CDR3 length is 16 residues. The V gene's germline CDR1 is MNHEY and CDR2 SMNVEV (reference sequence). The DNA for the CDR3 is TGTGCCAGCAGTTTATTACGGCCCAACGCCAACAATGAGCAGTTCTTC. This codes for CASSLLRPNANNEQFF.

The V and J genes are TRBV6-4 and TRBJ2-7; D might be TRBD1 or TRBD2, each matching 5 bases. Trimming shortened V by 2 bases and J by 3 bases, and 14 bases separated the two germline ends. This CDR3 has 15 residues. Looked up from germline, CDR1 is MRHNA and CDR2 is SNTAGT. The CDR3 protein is CASSDRHRDHYEQYF. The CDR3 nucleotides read TGTGCCAGCAGTGACAGACATCGGGACCACTACGAGCAGTACTTC.

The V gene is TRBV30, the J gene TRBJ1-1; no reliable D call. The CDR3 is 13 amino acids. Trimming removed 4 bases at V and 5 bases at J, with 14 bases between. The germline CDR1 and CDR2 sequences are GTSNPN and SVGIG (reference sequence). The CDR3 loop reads CAWNVGRRTEAFF. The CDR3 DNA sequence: TGTGCCTGGAATGTGGGCCGGCGTACTGAAGCTTTCTTT.

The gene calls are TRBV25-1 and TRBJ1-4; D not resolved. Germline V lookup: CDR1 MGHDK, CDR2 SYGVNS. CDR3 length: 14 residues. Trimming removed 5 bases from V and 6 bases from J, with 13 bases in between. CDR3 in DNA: TGTGCCAGCAGTCCACCAAGGCATGATGAAAAACTGTTTTTT. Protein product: CASSPPRHDEKLFF.

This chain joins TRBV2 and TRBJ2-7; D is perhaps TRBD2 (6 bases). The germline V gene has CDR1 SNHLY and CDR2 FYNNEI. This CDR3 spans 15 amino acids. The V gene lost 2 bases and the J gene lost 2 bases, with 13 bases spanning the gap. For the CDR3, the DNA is TGTGCCAGCAGTGAATTTTGGAGGGAACCCTACGAGCAGTACTTC. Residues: CASSEFWREPYEQYF.

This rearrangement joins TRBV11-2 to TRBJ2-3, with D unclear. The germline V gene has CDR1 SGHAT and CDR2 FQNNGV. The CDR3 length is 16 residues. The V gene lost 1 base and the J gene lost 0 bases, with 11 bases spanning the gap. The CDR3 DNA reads TGTGCCAGCAGCTTAGGAGCAGGTCCGAGCACAGATACGCAGTATTTT. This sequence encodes CASSLGAGPSTDTQYF.